This TCR beta chain originates from a study of blood T cell repertoires in COVID-19. About the study: Donors in the United States, Italy and Spain gave samples during acute or convalescent COVID-19. Sample material is recorded as cDNA or gDNA derived from T cells, B-cell-depleted T cells, or PBMCs.

This CDR3 is 17 amino acids long. Looked up from germline, CDR1 is SGHRS and CDR2 is YFSETQ. Trimming left V 0 bases short and J 9 bases short, with 22 bases between. The authors' processing: It was from reference gene primer amplification that nucleated cell counts were estimated. TCRdb's copy holds only in-frame clones and misses some; the assay was immunoSEQ multiplex PCR. The V and J calls and the clone size are those of that table, but D and trimming were determined from the DNA. The sample consists of around 60,000 clones, around 87% of them appearing once. The source of this sequence is a man aged 60-69 years with active COVID-19. The J gene is TRBJ2-1, the V gene TRBV5-1, with D unresolved. Sequenced input: peripheral blood. Here the CDR3 DNA reads TGCGCCAGCAGCTTGGCAAGCGTGTCGGCCCAACCTAGTGAGCAGTTCTTC. It encodes CASSLASVSAQPSEQFF.